These 24 T cell receptor beta chains were all obtained from the same sample, sequenced in a study of shared clonotypes between healthy human individuals. The table came from immunoSEQ multiplex PCR; TCRdb's copy has only in-frame clones and leaves some out. This sample has more than 2 million clones, with roughly 95% found just once. Material for sequencing was naive CD4+ T cells sorted from blood. Specified subset: CD45RA+ positively selected. All receptors derive from a man younger than 35 in good health.

Regarding this clone: Within the sample, other DNA sequences also encode this same CDR3. V gene TRBV10-3 combines with J gene TRBJ1-1, with D unclear. The CDR3 extends over 13 amino acids. The V end lost 2 bases, the J end lost 1 base, and 5 bases lay between the germline ends. Germline values: CDR1 ENHRY, CDR2 SYGVKD. The CDR3 region has the DNA TGTGCCATCAGTGAGCAAGAGAACACTGAAGCTTTCTTT. Residues: CAISEQENTEAFF.

This chain connects TRBV6-5 to TRBJ1-5, with D uncertain. V lost 6 bases to trimming and J lost 3 bases, with 12 bases between them. CDR1 and CDR2 (germline): MNHEY, SVGAGI. CDR3 size: 14 residues. CDR3 DNA sequence: TGTGCCAGCAGACCTGACACGTTCAATCAGCCCCAGCATTTT. Translated: CASRPDTFNQPQHF.

CDR3 sequence reads: CASSSRDRGYYEQYF. CDR3 coding DNA: TGTGCCAGCAGCTCCCGGGACAGGGGATACTACGAGCAGTACTTC. The chain is built from TRBV7-2 and TRBJ2-7; 10 bases align to TRBD1. The germline gives CDR1 SGHTA, CDR2 FQGNSA. The CDR3 totals 15 residues. After removal of 4 bases from V and 3 bases from J, the junction contained 6 bases not matched to a gene.

V usage is TRBV6-5 and J usage is TRBJ2-7; no reliable D call. V was trimmed by 5 bases and J by 7 bases, leaving 12 bases between them. This CDR3 is built from 12 residues. Germline-derived CDR1 and CDR2 are MNHEY and SVGAGI. This chain's CDR3 is CASSPLQGEQYF. CDR3 nucleotides: TGTGCCAGCAGTCCGCTACAAGGAGAGCAGTACTTC.

The chain combines TRBV5-6 with TRBJ2-5, with D tentatively TRBD2 (7 bases). CDR1 SGHDT and CDR2 YYEEEE come from the germline V gene. Trimming stripped 7 bases from V and 3 bases from J, with 19 bases between. This CDR3 is built from 15 residues. The CDR3 loop is CASGPPGGLKETQYF. The CDR3 DNA sequence: TGTGCCAGCGGCCCCCCGGGGGGCCTGAAAGAGACCCAGTACTTC.

The chain couples TRBV5-1 to TRBJ2-5; D unclear. The J call is doubtful: the DNA matches TRBJ2-7 better. CDR3 size: 11 residues. Per the germline V gene, CDR1 is SGHRS and CDR2 is YFSETQ. The CDR3 DNA is TGCGCCAGCAGCTTGGGCGACGAGCAGTACTTC. Encoded protein: CASSLGDEQYF.

This chain uses TRBV18 with TRBJ1-4; the D gene is possibly TRBD1 (5 bases). The CDR3 is made up of 17 amino acids. Trimming cost V 2 bases and J 10 bases, with 23 bases left between them. Germline values: CDR1 KGHSH, CDR2 LQKENI. In nucleotides, the CDR3 is TGTGCCAGCTCACCAAATGACCCGGGACTTCAGAAGGGAAAACTGTTTTTT. Residues: CASSPNDPGLQKGKLFF.

J is TRBJ1-1 and V is TRBV19, with TRBD1 matching 9 bases. The germline V gene has CDR1 LNHDA and CDR2 SQIVND (reference sequence). The CDR3 loop spans 15 amino acids. V was pared by 6 bases and J by 1 base, with 6 bases of the junction left unmatched. CDR3 region: CASSDRGKTNTEAFF. The CDR3 nucleotides read TGTGCCAGTAGCGACAGGGGGAAAACGAACACTGAAGCTTTCTTT. The full variable domain, with the rest looked up from reference TRBV19 and TRBJ1-1, is DGGITQSPKYLFRKEGQNVTLSCEQNLNHDAMYWYRQDPGQGLRLIYYSQIVNDFQKGDIAEGYSVSREKKESFPLTVTSAQKNPTAFYLCASSDRGKTNTEAFFGQGTRLTVV.

The rearrangement joins TRBV5-4 to TRBJ2-4, with D perhaps matching TRBD2 (6 bases). The V end was cut by 3 bases, the J end by 9 bases, with 10 bases between. CDR1 is SGHNT, CDR2 YYREEE, per germline (reference sequence). The CDR3 covers 12 residues. Here the CDR3 reads CASSSGTPIQYF. In DNA, the CDR3 is TGTGCCAGCAGCTCCGGGACTCCCATTCAGTACTTC.

The J gene is TRBJ2-7, the V gene TRBV7-9, with 7 nucleotides matching TRBD1. The trim removed 5 bases at V and 2 bases at J, leaving 9 bases unmatched. This CDR3 has 15 residues. CDR1 SEHNR and CDR2 FQNEAQ come from the germline V gene (reference sequence). CDR3: CASSTRQGDAYEQYF. CDR3 in DNA: TGTGCCAGCAGCACAAGACAGGGTGACGCCTACGAGCAGTACTTC.

The V gene is TRBV19, the J gene TRBJ2-1; no clear D gene. Trimming shortened V by 10 bases and J by 5 bases, and 12 bases separated the two germline ends. Germline V gives CDR1 LNHDA, CDR2 SQIVND (reference sequence). This CDR3 has 12 amino acids. CDR3 sequence: CATKSANNEQFF. The CDR3 DNA follows: TGTGCCACCAAAAGTGCGAACAATGAGCAGTTCTTC.

This clone came up once. The V call is TRBV18, the J call TRBJ2-7, with TRBD2 matching over 7 bases. The V gene's germline CDR1 is KGHSH and CDR2 LQKENI. The CDR3 loop spans 15 amino acids. V lost 3 bases and J lost 0; bases outside the gene matches: 5. The CDR3 region is CASSPAAGNSYEQYF. CDR3 sequence (DNA): TGTGCCAGCTCACCGGCAGCGGGAAACTCCTACGAGCAGTACTTC.

The chain links TRBV7-6 to TRBJ2-1; 9 positions match TRBD2. The CDR3 runs to 13 residues. Germline CDR1 SGHVS, CDR2 FNYEAQ. J was trimmed by 15 bases and V by 2 bases; bases with no gene match: 8. DNA of the CDR3: TGTGCCAGCAGCTTACTCGCGGGGGGGTTTCTGTTCTTC. This encodes CASSLLAGGFLFF. Complete variable domain (other parts from reference TRBV7-6 and TRBJ2-1): GAGVSQSPRYKVTKRGQDVALRCDPISGHVSLYWYRQALGQGPEFLTYFNYEAQQDKSGLPNDRFSAERPEGSISTLTIQRTEQRDSAMYRCASSLLAGGFLFFGPGTRLTVL.

The chain employs TRBV10-3 and TRBJ2-3; D ambiguous. The germline gives CDR1 ENHRY, CDR2 SYGVKD. This CDR3 contains 14 residues. V was clipped by 8 bases and J by 6 bases, with 18 bases between them. The CDR3 nucleotides read TGTGCCATCGGGCCCCCGGACCCAGTGGATACGCAGTATTTT. Protein sequence: CAIGPPDPVDTQYF.

In its sample, this clone was seen once. The chain is built from TRBV5-4 and TRBJ2-5; 7 nucleotides align to TRBD2. Unmatched junction bases numbered 9, after V lost 2 bases and J lost 5 bases. Germline CDR1 is SGHNT and CDR2 is YYREEE (reference sequence). There are 15 residues in the CDR3. The CDR3, as DNA: TGTGCCAGCAGCTTAGACCTTACTAGCGACGAGACCCAGTACTTC. It translates to CASSLDLTSDETQYF.

V gene TRBV9 combines with J gene TRBJ2-1; 11 bases fit TRBD2. Unmatched junction bases numbered 11, after V lost 4 bases and J lost 2 bases. CDR1 SGDLS and CDR2 YYNGEE come from the germline V gene. This CDR3 has 18 residues. CDR3 sequence reads: CASSSPPGLAEPYNEQFF. The DNA for the CDR3 is TGTGCCAGCAGCTCACCGCCGGGACTAGCGGAACCCTACAATGAGCAGTTCTTC.

This chain links TRBV7-6 with TRBJ2-5; either TRBD1 or TRBD2 may fit D (5 bases each). The CDR3 has 16 amino acids. The germline V and J ends were trimmed by 6 bases and 4 bases, with 21 bases remaining between them. Germline V gives CDR1 SGHVS, CDR2 FNYEAQ. The CDR3 coding sequence is TGTGCCAGCAGACCACGGGGCGGGCAAATCTTAGAGACCCAGTACTTC. It translates to CASRPRGGQILETQYF.

The chain is built from TRBV10-3 and TRBJ1-4, with D unclear. This CDR3 region has 14 residues. V gave up 5 bases and J gave up 0 bases, with 7 bases separating them. Germline CDR1 and CDR2: ENHRY and SYGVKD. CDR3 in amino acids: CAISSGATNEKLFF. The CDR3 DNA follows: TGTGCCATCAGTTCGGGAGCAACTAATGAAAAACTGTTTTTT.

As for this clone: The sample holds other DNA sequences that translate to the same CDR3. The chain uses TRBV11-3 and TRBJ2-5; D gene unclear. Trimming cost V 4 bases and J 1 base, with 7 bases left between them. The CDR3 sequence is 13 residues long. Germline V lookup: CDR1 SGHNT, CDR2 YENEEA. CDR3 residues: CASSSTSQETQYF. The CDR3 DNA follows: TGTGCCAGCAGCTCCACCTCCCAAGAGACCCAGTACTTC.

This clone was counted once. V gene TRBV4-1 combines with J gene TRBJ1-2; possible D gene TRBD1, 5 bases. With 0 bases removed from V and 7 bases from J, the gap between germline ends came to 15 bases. The CDR3 consists of 15 residues. Germline CDR1 MGHRA, CDR2 YSYEKL. The CDR3 loop reads CASSQDSTVSFGYTF. CDR3 nucleotide sequence: TGCGCCAGCAGCCAAGACTCGACAGTTTCCTTTGGCTACACCTTC.

Comments on this clone: A much larger clone differs by one base, so this may be a read error. The same CDR3 also results from other DNA sequences found in this sample. V is TRBV20-1 and J is TRBJ2-3; D remains unclear. Germline loops: CDR1 DFQATT, CDR2 SNEGSKA (reference sequence). The CDR3 is made up of 10 amino acids. CDR3 protein: CSASTDTQYF. The DNA for the CDR3 is TGCAGTGCTAGCACCGATACGCAGTATTTT.

The rearrangement joins TRBV7-6 to TRBJ2-1; TRBD2 agrees at 14 bases. This CDR3 is built from 15 residues. Germline lookup yields CDR1 SGHVS and CDR2 FNYEAQ. V lost 1 base, J lost 14 bases, and 7 bases stayed unmatched. CDR3 residues: CASSLGGTSGRVKFF. CDR3 in DNA: TGTGCCAGCAGCTTAGGGGGGACTAGCGGGAGAGTTAAGTTCTTC.

J is TRBJ2-7 and V is TRBV30; 8 bases fit TRBD1. The V and J ends lost 3 bases and 1 base, in that order; junction bases with no gene match: 5. CDR1 is GTSNPN, CDR2 SVGIG, per germline (reference sequence). This CDR3 comprises 14 residues. CDR3 loop: CAWRDRASSYEQYF. In DNA, the CDR3 is TGTGCCTGGAGGGACAGGGCGAGTTCCTACGAGCAGTACTTC.

This clone appeared once. This rearrangement joins TRBV28 to TRBJ1-2; D remains ambiguous. V shed 6 bases and J shed 3 bases, with 17 bases lying between them. In germline, CDR1 is MDHEN, CDR2 SYDVKM. This CDR3 is built from 15 residues. CDR3 loop: CASSHSAGLYYGYTF. DNA for the CDR3: TGTGCCAGCAGCCACTCGGCAGGATTATACTATGGCTACACCTTC.